Presented here are 13 T cell receptor beta chains from one specimen sequenced in a study of tumor-infiltrating lymphocytes in primary liver carcinoma. DNA and RNA were both co-extracted from about 20-30 mg of bulk tissue that had not been sorted. cDNA specific to TCR beta was made from approximately 500 ng of total RNA, with a constant-region primer employed for priming. Each TCR beta library was derived from three nested multiplex PCR rounds that employed slightly modified ARM-PCR. It was with TRBV1-TRBV30 forward primers and a C-beta reverse primer that the first two PCR rounds were run, at roughly 11 cycles each. TCRdb re-called the multiplex PCR reads with MiXCR, one entry per CDR3 protein. The table has 100,000 to 150,000 distinct CDR3 sequences, under 65% seen once. Sequencing was performed on liver tumor tissue from sampling region 3. Subset meaning: tumor region T3, left-lateral pole. The receptors were sampled from a woman aged 55-69 years with primary liver carcinoma and hepatitis B virus infection.

As to this clonotype: The junction and the germline gene differ at one end; a read error may be behind it. This chain links TRBV11-3 with TRBJ2-2; 8 nucleotides match TRBD1. Germline V lookup: CDR1 SGHNT, CDR2 YENEEA. The length of the CDR3 is 14 residues. The CDR3 DNA is TGTACCAGCAGCTTAGCAGGGGGCACCGGGGAGCCATTTTTT. Its translation: CTSSLAGGTGEPFF.

In regard to this clonotype: Mismatch with germline at one junction end may stem from a read error. The V call is TRBV29-1, the J call TRBJ2-5; D possibly matches TRBD1 or TRBD2 (5 bases each). This CDR3 is built from 14 residues. The germline gives CDR1 SQVTM, CDR2 ANQGSEA. The CDR3 protein is CTVARDGERETQYF. CDR3 nucleotide sequence: TGCACCGTTGCTCGGGACGGGGAGCGAGAGACCCAGTACTTC. Full variable domain (outside the CDR3, taken from reference TRBV29-1 and TRBJ2-5): SAVISQKPSRDICQRGTSLTIQCQVDSQVTMMFWYRQQPGQSLTLIATANQGSEATYESGFVIDKFPISRPNLTFSTLTVSNMSPEDSSIYLCTVARDGERETQYFGPGTRLLVL.

This clonotype was observed once. One junction end does not reproduce the germline sequence, and a read error may be involved. The chain recombines TRBV7-8 with TRBJ2-7, with D tentatively TRBD2 (5 bases). CDR1 is SGHVS, CDR2 FQNEAQ, per germline. The CDR3 spans 12 residues. The CDR3 region has the DNA TGTGTCAGCGGCTCACCCGTGAGTGAGCAGTACTTC. Encoded protein: CVSGSPVSEQYF.

This clonotype occurred many times. One end of the junction varies from germline; a read error may be responsible. V gene TRBV6-5 combines with J gene TRBJ2-1; D may be TRBD2 (6 bases). Germline CDR1 reads MNHEY; CDR2 reads SVGAGI. The length of the CDR3 is 16 residues. CDR3 sequence reads: CASSSAGLSSNNEQFF. CDR3 DNA: TGTGCCAGCAGTTCTGCGGGGCTTAGCTCCAACAATGAGCAGTTCTTC.

This rearrangement joins TRBV11-3 to TRBJ2-4; 7 bases align to TRBD2. CDR3 length: 18 residues. Germline CDR1 and CDR2: SGHNT and YENEEA. Germline trimming cut 5 bases from V and 5 bases from J; bases unmatched to any gene: 18. The DNA for the CDR3 is TGTGCCAGCAGCCCGGTACGACTAGTGGGAGGGTGGGAAAACATTCAGTACTTC. Its protein product is CASSPVRLVGGWENIQYF.

This clonotype was detected once. This CDR3 fails to terminate in the conserved phenylalanine or tryptophan, so it likely reflects a read error. V gene TRBV11-3 combines with J gene TRBJ2-2; D remains ambiguous. Trimming cost V 7 bases and J 8 bases, with 11 bases left between them. The CDR3 is made up of 12 amino acids. Germline loops: CDR1 SGHNT, CDR2 YENEEA. CDR3 nucleotide sequence: TGTGCCAGCAACCCACTACCAGGGGAGCTGTTTATT. Translation gives CASNPLPGELFI.

Remarks on this clonotype: The CDR3 does not close with the conserved phenylalanine or tryptophan, likely indicating a read error. No DNA is shown, since the ends of the CDR3 on it are uncertain; the CDR3 is the one TCRdb lists. Here the CDR3 reads CASSLGRGEWGVDEQFL. This chain uses TRBV11-3 with TRBJ2-1; TRBD1 is the table's D call and was not checked against the DNA. Germline assignment: CDR1 SGHNT and CDR2 YENEEA. The CDR3 has 17 residues if both end residues are counted.

Of note for this clonotype: The germline gene is not matched at one end of the junction; a read error may be the cause. The chain uses TRBV11-2 and TRBJ2-3; possible D gene TRBD2, 5 bases. The length of the CDR3 is 17 residues. CDR1 and CDR2 from the germline V gene are SGHAT and FQNNGV. CDR3 protein: CASSLALGRRNTETQYF. The CDR3 DNA reads as TGTGCCAGCAGCTTAGCATTGGGGAGAAGGAACACAGAAACGCAGTATTTT. Drawing the rest from reference TRBV11-2 and TRBJ2-3, the complete variable domain is EAGVAQSPRYKIIEKRQSVAFWCNPISGHATLYWYQQILGQGPKLLIQFQNNGVVDDSQLPKDRFSAERLKGVDSTLKIQPAKLEDSAVYLCASSLALGRRNTETQYFGPGTRLTVL.

The V call is TRBV11-2, the J call TRBJ1-2; 7 bases map to TRBD1. The germline V gene encodes CDR1 SGHAT and CDR2 FQNNGV. The trim removed 11 bases at V and 2 bases at J, leaving 17 bases unmatched. This CDR3 spans 16 amino acids. CDR3 in amino acids: CAGGRTEPGGNYGYTF. The CDR3 DNA follows: TGTGCCGGCGGCCGAACCGAGCCAGGGGGGAACTATGGCTACACCTTC.

This chain links TRBV4-2 with TRBJ2-7, with D uncertain. V lost 4 bases and J lost 0, with 13 bases in between. CDR1 LGHNA and CDR2 YNFKEQ come from the germline V gene. This CDR3 comprises 15 residues. This CDR3 is CASSRLDKSSYEQYF. The CDR3 nucleotides are TGTGCCAGCAGCCGTCTAGACAAGAGCTCCTACGAGCAGTACTTC.

This clonotype was seen only a few times. At one end, the junction sequence differs from germline, possibly due to a read error. The J gene is TRBJ2-3, the V gene TRBV11-2; 7 nucleotides align to TRBD2. The CDR3 totals 15 residues. CDR1 is SGHAT and CDR2 is FQNNGV in the germline V gene. Here the CDR3 DNA reads TGTGCCAGCAGCGTCGAGCGGGGCCGACTCTATACGCAGCGTTTT. The encoded protein is CASSVERGRLYTQRF. Supplemented by reference TRBV11-2 and TRBJ2-3, the full variable domain reads EAGVAQSPRYKIIEKRQSVAFWCNPISGHATLYWYQQILGQGPKLLIQFQNNGVVDDSQLPKDRFSAERLKGVDSTLKIQPAKLEDSAVYLCASSVERGRLYTQRFGPGTRLTVL.

This clonotype was seen many times. The gene calls are TRBV4-1 and TRBJ2-2; D may be TRBD1 (7 bases). This CDR3 is 16 amino acids long. CDR1 is MGHRA, CDR2 YSYEKL, per germline. V was shortened by 0 bases and J by 8 bases, with 16 bases between the two germline ends. The CDR3 is CASSQDRSRGAGELFF. The CDR3 nucleotides are TGCGCCAGCAGCCAAGATCGGAGCAGGGGGGCAGGGGAGCTGTTTTTT.

Notes on this clonotype: A much larger clone differs from this one at a single base, so this may be a read error. The CDR3 here is CASSLTAGELFF. DNA for the CDR3: TGTGCCAGCAGCCTGACAGCCGGGGAGCTGTTTTTT. The chain carries TRBV7-8 and TRBJ2-2; weak D call: TRBD1 (5 bases). Trimming shortened V by 5 bases and J by 6 bases, and 7 bases separated the two germline ends. Germline V lookup: CDR1 SGHVS, CDR2 FQNEAQ. This CDR3 spans 12 amino acids.